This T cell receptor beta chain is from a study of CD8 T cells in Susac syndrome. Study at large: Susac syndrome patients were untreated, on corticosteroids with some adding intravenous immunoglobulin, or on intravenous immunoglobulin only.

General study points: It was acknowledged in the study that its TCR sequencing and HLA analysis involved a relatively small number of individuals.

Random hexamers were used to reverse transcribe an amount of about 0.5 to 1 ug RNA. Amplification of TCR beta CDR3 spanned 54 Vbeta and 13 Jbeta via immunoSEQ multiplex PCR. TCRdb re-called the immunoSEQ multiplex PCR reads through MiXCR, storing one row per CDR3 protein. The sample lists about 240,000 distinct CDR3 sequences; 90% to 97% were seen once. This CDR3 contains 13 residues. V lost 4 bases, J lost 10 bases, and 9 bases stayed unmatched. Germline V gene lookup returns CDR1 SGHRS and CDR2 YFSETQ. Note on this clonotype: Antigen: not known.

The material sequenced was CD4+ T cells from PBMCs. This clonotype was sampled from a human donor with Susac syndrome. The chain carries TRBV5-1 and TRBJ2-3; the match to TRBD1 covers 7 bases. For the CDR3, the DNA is TGCGCCAGCAGCACCGACAGGGCCCGATCGCAGTATTTT. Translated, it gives CASSTDRARSQYF.